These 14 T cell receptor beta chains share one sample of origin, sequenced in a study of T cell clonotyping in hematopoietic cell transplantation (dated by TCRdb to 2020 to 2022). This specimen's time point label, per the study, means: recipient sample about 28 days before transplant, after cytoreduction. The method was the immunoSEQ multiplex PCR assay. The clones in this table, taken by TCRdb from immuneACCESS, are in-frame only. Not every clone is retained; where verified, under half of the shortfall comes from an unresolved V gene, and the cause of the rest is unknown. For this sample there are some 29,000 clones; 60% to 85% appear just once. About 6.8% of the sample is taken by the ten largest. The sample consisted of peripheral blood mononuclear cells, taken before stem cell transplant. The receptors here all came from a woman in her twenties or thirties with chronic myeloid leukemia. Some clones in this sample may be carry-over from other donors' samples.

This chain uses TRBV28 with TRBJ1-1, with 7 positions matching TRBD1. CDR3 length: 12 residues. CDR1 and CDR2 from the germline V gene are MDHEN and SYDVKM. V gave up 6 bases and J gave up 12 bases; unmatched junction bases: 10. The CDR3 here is CASSPLRQGPFF. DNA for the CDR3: TGTGCCAGCAGCCCCCTTCGACAGGGTCCTTTCTTT.

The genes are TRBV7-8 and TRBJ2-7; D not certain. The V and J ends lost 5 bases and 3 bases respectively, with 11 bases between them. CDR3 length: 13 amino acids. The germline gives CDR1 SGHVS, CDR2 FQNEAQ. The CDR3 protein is CASSQFEVYEQYF. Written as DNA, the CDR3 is TGTGCCAGCAGCCAATTCGAGGTCTACGAGCAGTACTTC.

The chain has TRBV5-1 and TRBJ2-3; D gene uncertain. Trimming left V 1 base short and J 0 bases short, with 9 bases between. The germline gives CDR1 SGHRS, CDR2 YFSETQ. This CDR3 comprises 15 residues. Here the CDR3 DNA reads TGCGCCAGCAGCTTGAACCCAGCCAGCACAGATACGCAGTATTTT. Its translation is CASSLNPASTDTQYF.

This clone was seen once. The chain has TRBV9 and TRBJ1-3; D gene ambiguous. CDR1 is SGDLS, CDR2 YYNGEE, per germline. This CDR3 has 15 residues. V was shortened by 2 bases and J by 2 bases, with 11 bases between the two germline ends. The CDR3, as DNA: TGTGCCAGCAGCGTCGAGGGATACCCTGGAAACACCATATATTTT. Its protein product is CASSVEGYPGNTIYF. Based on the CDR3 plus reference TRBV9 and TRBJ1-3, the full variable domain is DSGVTQTPKHLITATGQRVTLRCSPRSGDLSVYWYQQSLDQGLQFLIQYYNGEERAKGNILERFSAQQFPDLHSELNLSSLELGDSALYFCASSVEGYPGNTIYFGEGSWLTVV.

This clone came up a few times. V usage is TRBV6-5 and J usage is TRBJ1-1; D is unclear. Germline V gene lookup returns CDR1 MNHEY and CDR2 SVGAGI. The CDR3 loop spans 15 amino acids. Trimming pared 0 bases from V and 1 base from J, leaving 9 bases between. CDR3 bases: TGTGCCAGCAGTTACTCGCCACAGCCGAACACTGAAGCTTTCTTT. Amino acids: CASSYSPQPNTEAFF.

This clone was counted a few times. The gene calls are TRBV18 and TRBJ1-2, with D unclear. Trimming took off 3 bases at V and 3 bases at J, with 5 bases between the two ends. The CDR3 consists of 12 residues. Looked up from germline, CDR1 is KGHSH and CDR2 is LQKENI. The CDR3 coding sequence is TGTGCCAGCTCACCGGGTGACTATGGCTACACCTTC. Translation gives CASSPGDYGYTF.

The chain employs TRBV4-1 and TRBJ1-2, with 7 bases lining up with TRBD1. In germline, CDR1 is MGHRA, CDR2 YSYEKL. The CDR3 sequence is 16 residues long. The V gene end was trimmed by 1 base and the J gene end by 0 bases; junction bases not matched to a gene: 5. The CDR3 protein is CASSQGFTGANYGYTF. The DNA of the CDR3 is TGCGCCAGCAGCCAAGGATTTACAGGGGCTAACTATGGCTACACCTTC.

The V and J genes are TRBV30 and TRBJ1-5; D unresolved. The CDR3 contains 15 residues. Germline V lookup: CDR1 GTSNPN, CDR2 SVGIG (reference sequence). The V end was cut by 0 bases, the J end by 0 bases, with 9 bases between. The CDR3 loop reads CAWSVGQHSNQPQHF. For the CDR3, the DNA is TGTGCCTGGAGTGTAGGTCAGCATAGCAATCAGCCCCAGCATTTT.

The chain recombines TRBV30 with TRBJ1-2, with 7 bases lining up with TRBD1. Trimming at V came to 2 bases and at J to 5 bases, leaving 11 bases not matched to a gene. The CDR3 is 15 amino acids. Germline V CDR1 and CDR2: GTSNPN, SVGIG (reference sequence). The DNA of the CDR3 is TGTGCCTGGAGTCCCCAGGCAGGGGGAGGGTATGGCTACACCTTC. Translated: CAWSPQAGGGYGYTF.

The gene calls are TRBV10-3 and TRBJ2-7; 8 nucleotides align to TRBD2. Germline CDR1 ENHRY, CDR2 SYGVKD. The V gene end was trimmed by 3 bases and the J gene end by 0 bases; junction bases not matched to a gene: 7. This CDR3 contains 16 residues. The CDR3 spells CAISDGGVGSSYEQYF. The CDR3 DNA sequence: TGTGCCATCAGTGACGGGGGGGTCGGGTCCTCCTACGAGCAGTACTTC.

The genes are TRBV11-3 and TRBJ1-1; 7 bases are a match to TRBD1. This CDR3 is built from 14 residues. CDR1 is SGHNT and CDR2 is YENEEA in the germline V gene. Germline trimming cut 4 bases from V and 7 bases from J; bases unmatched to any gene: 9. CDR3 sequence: CASSYRGRDCEAFF. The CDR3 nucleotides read TGTGCCAGCAGCTACAGGGGACGGGACTGTGAAGCTTTCTTT.

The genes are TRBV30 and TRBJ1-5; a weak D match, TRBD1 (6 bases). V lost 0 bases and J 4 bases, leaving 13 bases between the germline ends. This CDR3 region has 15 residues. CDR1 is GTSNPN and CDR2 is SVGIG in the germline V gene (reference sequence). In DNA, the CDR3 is TGTGCCTGGAGTGTAAGTCTGGACAGAAATCAGCCCCAGCATTTT. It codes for CAWSVSLDRNQPQHF.

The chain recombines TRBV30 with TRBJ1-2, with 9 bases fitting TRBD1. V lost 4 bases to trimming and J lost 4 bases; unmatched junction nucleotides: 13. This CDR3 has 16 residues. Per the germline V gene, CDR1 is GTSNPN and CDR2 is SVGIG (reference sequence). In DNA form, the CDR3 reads TGTGCCTGGATTGGCAACAGGGGGCGCAGGGGCTATGGCTACACCTTC. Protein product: CAWIGNRGRRGYGYTF.

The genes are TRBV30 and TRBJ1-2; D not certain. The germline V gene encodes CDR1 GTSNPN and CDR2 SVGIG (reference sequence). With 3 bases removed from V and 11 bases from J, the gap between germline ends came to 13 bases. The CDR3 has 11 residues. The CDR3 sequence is CAWSLNHRYTF. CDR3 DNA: TGTGCCTGGAGCTTAAACCATAGGTACACCTTC.